This T cell receptor beta chain was observed in a study of T cells after somatic rescue of genetic block. The repertoire was sequenced with immunoSEQ multiplex PCR; TCRdb's copy has only in-frame clones and lacks some. This table has several thousand clones, roughly 80% appearing once. V dropped 0 bases and J dropped 11 bases, with 12 bases sitting between them. CDR3 size: 13 residues. The germline V gene encodes CDR1 LGHNA and CDR2 YNFKEQ. The clonotype comes from a boy aged 5-17 years. Sequencing input: peripheral blood mononuclear cells (PBMCs). The chain combines TRBV4-2 with TRBJ2-3; no firm D call. Written as DNA, the CDR3 is TGTGCCAGCAGCCAAGATCTTAGAATCCTGCAGTATTTT. It specifies CASSQDLRILQYF.